This TCR beta chain came from a study of T cells after yellow fever vaccination. General study findings and limits: Primary-vaccination clones mostly resurfaced post-booster (less than 98% CD4, just under 90% CD8). Abundant bulk-population clonotypes could contaminate the FACS-sorted repertoires.

V was clipped by 5 bases and J by 0 bases; unmatched bases: 5. Germline values: CDR1 MNHNY, CDR2 SVGAGI (reference sequence). The CDR3 totals 16 residues. In making TCR cDNA, 5'RACE template switching added a universal primer site and UMIs to it. MiXCR, applied by TCRdb to the 5' RACE reads, yields one record per CDR3 protein. In the table there are approximately 160,000 distinct CDR3 sequences, around 9% of which are singletons. This clonotype was picked up a small number of times. Antigen specificity is unknown. V and J are TRBV6-6 and TRBJ2-5; 11 bases are a match to TRBD1. The sample was CD8+ T cells sorted from PBMCs, taken 45 days after the yellow fever booster vaccination. The clonotype was recovered from a man between 18 and 29 years old who received the YFV17D yellow fever vaccine. The CDR3 spells CASSARDRGNQETQYF. For the CDR3, the DNA is TGTGCCAGCAGTGCCCGGGACAGGGGGAACCAAGAGACCCAGTACTTC.